A single T cell receptor (beta chain) is shown here with its context. Only in-frame clones appear in the TCRdb table, and some are missing; sequencing was by immunoSEQ multiplex PCR. The repertoire includes roughly 170,000 clones, roughly 88% of them detected once, and around 0.5% sits in the top ten. Per germline, CDR1 SGHKS and CDR2 YYEKEE (reference sequence). CDR3 length: 15 residues. Unmatched junction bases numbered 8, after V lost 1 base and J lost 7 bases. These data belong to a study of T cell responses to AZD1222 COVID-19 vaccine. J is TRBJ1-5 and V is TRBV5-5; the match to TRBD1 covers 7 bases. The receptor was isolated from an adult in good health. Sequencing used peripheral blood, obtained on day 0 of AZD1222 vaccination. CDR3 in DNA: TGTGCCAGCAGCTTGTTAGGGGGCTCGGCGCAGCCCCAGCATTTT. Encoded protein: CASSLLGGSAQPQHF.